These T cell receptor beta chains were read from a single sample in a study of shared clonotypes between healthy human individuals. This table comes from immunoSEQ multiplex PCR, and its TCRdb copy is limited to in-frame clones, with some not included. The sample includes approximately 2,000,000 clones, approximately 90% of them seen just once. Specimen: naive CD4+ T cells from PBMCs. The receptors derive from a man younger than 35 in good health. Some clones in this sample may be carry-over from other donors' samples. Both conserved end residues are part of each CDR3. The D gene is left open where the match is weak.

d_gene: TRBD2
v_gene: TRBV15
j_gene: TRBJ2-3
CDR3aa: CATSRDGLAGLGDTQYF

d_gene: NA
v_gene: TRBV28
j_gene: TRBJ1-2
CDR3aa: CASSYGGTPSYGYTF

d_gene: TRBD1
v_gene: TRBV10-3
j_gene: TRBJ2-5
CDR3aa: CATGQGGGQETQYF

d_gene: NA
v_gene: TRBV6-1
j_gene: TRBJ1-5
CDR3aa: CASSEARAWDKRNQPQHF

d_gene: TRBD1
v_gene: TRBV27
j_gene: TRBJ1-2
CDR3aa: CASSLSFGQGVRGGYTF

d_gene: NA
v_gene: TRBV2
j_gene: TRBJ1-1
CDR3aa: CASSDWAGAGLGAFF

d_gene: NA
v_gene: TRBV29-1
j_gene: TRBJ2-1
CDR3aa: CSLYHNEQFF

d_gene: NA
v_gene: TRBV7-6
j_gene: TRBJ2-7
CDR3aa: CASSPIPGQGEQYF

d_gene: NA
v_gene: TRBV9
j_gene: TRBJ1-5
CDR3aa: CASSIDGGNQPQHF

d_gene: NA
v_gene: TRBV4-3
j_gene: TRBJ2-1
CDR3aa: CASSQDPGDFSYNEQFF

d_gene: NA
v_gene: TRBV2
j_gene: TRBJ1-2
CDR3aa: CASSGGLNYGYTF

d_gene: TRBD1
v_gene: TRBV15
j_gene: TRBJ1-1
CDR3aa: CATSRDRGANTEAFF

d_gene: TRBD1
v_gene: TRBV5-1
j_gene: TRBJ1-4
CDR3aa: CASSGGQGAGEKLFF

d_gene: NA
v_gene: TRBV6-6
j_gene: TRBJ2-7
CDR3aa: CASSYSYGSYEQYF

d_gene: NA
v_gene: TRBV25-1
j_gene: TRBJ2-7
CDR3aa: CASSAGVPTYEQYF

d_gene: NA
v_gene: TRBV28
j_gene: TRBJ2-7
CDR3aa: CASSIRYEQYF

d_gene: NA
v_gene: TRBV4-1
j_gene: TRBJ2-7
CDR3aa: CASSQRFGRDPTYEQYF

d_gene: NA
v_gene: TRBV10-3
j_gene: TRBJ2-5
CDR3aa: CASSSLPQETQYF

d_gene: TRBD1
v_gene: TRBV4-1
j_gene: TRBJ2-5
CDR3aa: CASSQVSGTVQETQYF

d_gene: NA
v_gene: TRBV13
j_gene: TRBJ2-3
CDR3aa: CASSLAQTDTQYF

d_gene: NA
v_gene: TRBV7-8
j_gene: TRBJ2-7
CDR3aa: CASSLGAGPNSYEQYF

d_gene: NA
v_gene: TRBV7-8
j_gene: TRBJ2-5
CDR3aa: CASSPTGETQYF

d_gene: NA
v_gene: TRBV5-6
j_gene: TRBJ1-2
CDR3aa: CASSGGGWGYGYTF

d_gene: NA
v_gene: TRBV9
j_gene: TRBJ1-3
CDR3aa: CASSVEMSGNTIYF

d_gene: NA
v_gene: TRBV2
j_gene: TRBJ2-5
CDR3aa: CARYPTRIPGETQYF

d_gene: NA
v_gene: TRBV4-3
j_gene: TRBJ1-4
CDR3aa: CASSQDTGTRAQKLFF

d_gene: NA
v_gene: TRBV21-1
j_gene: TRBJ2-7
CDR3aa: CASSKGTSAAYEQYF

d_gene: NA
v_gene: TRBV7-9
j_gene: TRBJ1-2
CDR3aa: CASSLELSGDGYTF

d_gene: NA
v_gene: TRBV30
j_gene: TRBJ2-1
CDR3aa: CAWRYVGASYNEQFF

d_gene: TRBD1
v_gene: TRBV4-2
j_gene: TRBJ2-3
CDR3aa: CASSPRDRVTDTQYF

d_gene: NA
v_gene: TRBV28
j_gene: TRBJ2-7
CDR3aa: CASSLNYEQYF

d_gene: TRBD1
v_gene: TRBV6-1
j_gene: TRBJ1-4
CDR3aa: CASFDRGGEKLFF

d_gene: TRBD1
v_gene: TRBV30
j_gene: TRBJ2-6
CDR3aa: CAWSPGGSGANVLTF

d_gene: TRBD1
v_gene: TRBV2
j_gene: TRBJ2-1
CDR3aa: CASSRTGIGDNEQFF

d_gene: TRBD2
v_gene: TRBV7-3
j_gene: TRBJ2-2
CDR3aa: CASRDGLAGTGELFF

d_gene: NA
v_gene: TRBV27
j_gene: TRBJ1-1
CDR3aa: CASSLSYSFRDTEAFF

d_gene: TRBD1
v_gene: TRBV18
j_gene: TRBJ2-7
CDR3aa: CASSGGQGPPHEQYF

d_gene: NA
v_gene: TRBV28
j_gene: TRBJ2-5
CDR3aa: CASSLPVATWRQETQYF

d_gene: NA
v_gene: TRBV5-1
j_gene: TRBJ1-4
CDR3aa: CASSHGDPENEKLFF

d_gene: TRBD1
v_gene: TRBV7-2
j_gene: TRBJ1-2
CDR3aa: CASSLVGTGGIGYTF

d_gene: NA
v_gene: TRBV5-1
j_gene: TRBJ1-1
CDR3aa: CASSPRENTEAFF

d_gene: TRBD1
v_gene: TRBV18
j_gene: TRBJ1-1
CDR3aa: CASSPGQGRGTEAFF

d_gene: TRBD1
v_gene: TRBV6-5
j_gene: TRBJ1-2
CDR3aa: CASSYARTGPYGYTF

d_gene: NA
v_gene: TRBV10-1
j_gene: TRBJ2-2
CDR3aa: CASSELVRGDSAGELFF

d_gene: NA
v_gene: TRBV28
j_gene: TRBJ1-4
CDR3aa: CASSGGRASPNEKLFF

d_gene: NA
v_gene: TRBV4-3
j_gene: TRBJ2-3
CDR3aa: CASSPMPGGTDTQYF

d_gene: NA
v_gene: TRBV28
j_gene: TRBJ2-7
CDR3aa: CASSPGGLSPYF

d_gene: TRBD1
v_gene: TRBV5-1
j_gene: TRBJ2-5
CDR3aa: CASSQGTVQETQYF

d_gene: TRBD2
v_gene: TRBV28
j_gene: TRBJ2-1
CDR3aa: CASSSLAGVSYNEQFF

d_gene: NA
v_gene: TRBV29-1
j_gene: TRBJ1-1
CDR3aa: CSVVPGQGNTEAFF

d_gene: NA
v_gene: TRBV6-4
j_gene: TRBJ1-2
CDR3aa: CASKIRTDVMGYTF

d_gene: TRBD2
v_gene: TRBV7-9
j_gene: TRBJ2-1
CDR3aa: CASSLELAGSSYNEQFF

d_gene: NA
v_gene: TRBV7-9
j_gene: TRBJ1-5
CDR3aa: CASSQTYDSSNQPQHF

d_gene: NA
v_gene: TRBV2
j_gene: TRBJ2-7
CDR3aa: CASSLLEEQYF